The clone carrying this T cell receptor (beta chain) was seen ten or more times. Its cognate antigen is unknown. This sample stems from a study of tumor-infiltrating lymphocytes in primary liver carcinoma. The overall study: Surgical resection was used to treat these primary liver carcinoma patients. Study-level points and caveats: Compared with blood, tumor repertoires held significantly more in their top 250 clones. Bulk samples went unsorted, so CD4+ and CD8+ repertoires were not compared. The study found tumor-adjacent and tumor-blood pairs overlapped less than tumor region pairs.

The researchers obtained blood RNA from unsorted whole blood and also extracted germline DNA. Germline CDR1 reads SQVTM; CDR2 reads ANQGSEA. The CDR3 is 11 amino acids. With 7 bases removed from V and 3 bases from J, the gap between germline ends came to 10 bases. cDNA specific to TCR beta was made from 450 to 500 ng of total RNA, with a constant-region primer employed for priming. ARM-PCR was slightly modified, and three nested multiplex PCR rounds with it gave rise to the TCR beta libraries. TRBV1-TRBV30 forward and Cbeta reverse primers drove the first two approximately 10-cycle rounds. TCRdb reanalysed the multiplex PCR reads using MiXCR and keeps one entry per CDR3 protein. The data contain a few hundred thousand distinct CDR3 sequences, around 50% of them singletons.

Sequencing used peripheral blood. The sequence was collected from a woman aged 25-40 years with primary liver carcinoma and hepatitis B virus infection. V usage is TRBV29-1 and J usage is TRBJ2-7; D unresolved. The CDR3 coding sequence is TGCAGCGGAACCCTTAACTACGAGCAGTACTTC. This translates into CSGTLNYEQYF.